Included here is one T cell receptor (beta chain) sequence, with context. Its ends do not fully match the called genes, so a read error is possible. This CDR3 spans 14 amino acids. Germline V lookup: CDR1 SQVTM, CDR2 ANQGSEA. The assay was immunoSEQ multiplex PCR, and TCRdb's table has in-frame clones only and misses some. The profile shows approximately 120,000 clones, roughly 90% of them singletons. This entry comes from a study of identifying expanded T cells in peripheral blood. The chain recombines TRBV29-1 with TRBJ2-7; 8 bases fit TRBD1. The sequencing sample was made of blood. The TCR was taken from a person between 18 and 75 years old in good health. In DNA, the CDR3 is TGCAGCGTTGAAGAGGGGGCCTCTTACAGGGGGATTATCTTC. It codes for CSVEEGASYRGIIF.